This TCR beta chain was retrieved from a study of blood T cell repertoires in COVID-19. The overall study: Both acute and convalescent COVID-19 samples were obtained from the United States, Italy and Spain. From T cells, B-cell-depleted T cells, or PBMCs came the material, which was cDNA or gDNA.

The CDR3 is 14 amino acids. Germline V CDR1 and CDR2: SGHAT, FQDESV (reference sequence). Trimming removed 4 bases at V and 2 bases at J, with 12 bases between. Per the authors' pipeline: Estimated nucleated cell counts came from reference gene primer amplification. Libraries were prepared by immunoSEQ multiplex PCR; TCRdb keeps only in-frame clonotypes and omits some of them. V and J calls and clone size are given by that table; D and trimming were obtained from the DNA. The repertoire holds a few hundred thousand clones, with 80% as singletons. The source of this sequence is a human donor in a cohort sampled during active COVID-19. The rearrangement links TRBV11-1 to TRBJ2-7, with D possibly being TRBD2 (6 bases). The sample taken for sequencing was peripheral blood. The CDR3 sequence is CASSSRGGAYEQYF. CDR3 DNA: TGTGCCAGCAGCTCAAGGGGCGGGGCCTACGAGCAGTACTTC.